Reported below is one T cell receptor beta chain. Its specificity is unknown. The data belong to a study of molecular identifiers for immune sequencing clone quantification. Overall study results and limits: Spiked Jurkat TCR RNA equivalent to one cell reportedly surfaced among about 1 million naive cells.

Unmatched junction bases numbered 3, after V lost 0 bases and J lost 4 bases. The V gene's germline CDR1 is MNHEY and CDR2 SMNVEV (reference sequence). The CDR3 has 14 amino acids. Input for naive CD8 libraries was roughly 17,000 to 1,100,000 sorted cells; the RNA fraction used was 10%, 30% or 50%. Naive CD8 T cells underwent sorting with the CD8+CD4-CCR7+CD45RA+ definition. TCRdb re-called the PCR reads with MiXCR, one entry per CDR3 protein. The profile covers nearly 650,000 distinct CDR3 sequences, with approximately 24% appearing a single time and about 0.8% taken by the ten largest. Sequencing was carried out using naive CD8+ T cells from blood, with Jurkat cell RNA spiked in. Subset reported: FACS-sorted CD8+CD4-CCR7+CD45RA+ naive T cells. The gene calls are TRBV27 and TRBJ2-7; 7 nucleotides agree with TRBD1. This receptor was obtained from a human donor in good health. Some libraries in this study had Jurkat cell RNA spiked in. CDR3 residues: CASSLSGTEYEQYF. CDR3 bases: TGTGCCAGCAGTTTATCCGGGACAGAATACGAGCAGTACTTC.